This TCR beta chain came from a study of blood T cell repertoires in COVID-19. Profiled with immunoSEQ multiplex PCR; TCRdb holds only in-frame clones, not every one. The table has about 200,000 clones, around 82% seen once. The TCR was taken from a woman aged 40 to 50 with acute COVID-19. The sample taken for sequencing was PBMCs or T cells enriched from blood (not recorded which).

CDR3 sequence reads: CASSPTKKGNTIYF. DNA for the CDR3: TGTGCCAGCAGCCCCACAAAAAAGGGAAACACCATATATTTT. The chain is built from TRBV3-1 (or the pseudogene TRBV3-2) and TRBJ1-3, with D unresolved. This CDR3 contains 14 residues. Trimming removed 4 bases at V and 4 bases at J, with 11 bases between. From germline, CDR1 is LGHDT and CDR2 YNNKEL (reference sequence).